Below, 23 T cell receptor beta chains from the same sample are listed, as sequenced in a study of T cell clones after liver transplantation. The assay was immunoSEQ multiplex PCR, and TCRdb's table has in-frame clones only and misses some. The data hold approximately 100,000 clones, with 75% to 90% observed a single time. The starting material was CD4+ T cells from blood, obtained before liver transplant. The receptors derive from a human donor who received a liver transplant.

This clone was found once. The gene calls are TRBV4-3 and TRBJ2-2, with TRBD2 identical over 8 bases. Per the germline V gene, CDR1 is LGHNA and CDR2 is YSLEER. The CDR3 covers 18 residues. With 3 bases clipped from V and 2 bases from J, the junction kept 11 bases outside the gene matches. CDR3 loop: CASSHLKAGGANTGELFF. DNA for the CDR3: TGCGCCAGCAGCCACCTCAAGGCGGGGGGCGCCAACACCGGGGAGCTGTTTTTT.

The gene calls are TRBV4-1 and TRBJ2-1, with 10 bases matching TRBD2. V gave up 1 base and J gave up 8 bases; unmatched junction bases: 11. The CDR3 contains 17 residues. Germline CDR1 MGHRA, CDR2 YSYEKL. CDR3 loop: CASSQGPASGRRDEQFF. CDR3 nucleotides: TGCGCCAGCAGCCAAGGGCCCGCTAGCGGGAGACGGGATGAGCAGTTCTTC.

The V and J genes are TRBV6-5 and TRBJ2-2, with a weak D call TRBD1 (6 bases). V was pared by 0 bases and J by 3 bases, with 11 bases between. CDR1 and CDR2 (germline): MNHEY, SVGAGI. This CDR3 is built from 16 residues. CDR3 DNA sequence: TGTGCCAGCAGTTACTCGATCCAGGGGTACACCGGGGAGCTGTTTTTT. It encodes CASSYSIQGYTGELFF.

CDR3 residues: CASSPPDGPYEQYF. DNA for the CDR3: TGCGCCAGCAGCCCACCAGACGGTCCCTACGAGCAGTACTTC. The rearrangement uses TRBV4-1 and TRBJ2-7; D remains ambiguous. The CDR3 contains 14 residues. Per the germline V gene, CDR1 is MGHRA and CDR2 is YSYEKL. Trimming removed 4 bases at V and 2 bases at J, with 12 bases between.

CDR3 DNA sequence: TGTGCCAGCAGCTTAGGAAGGAGCAGGGGAGTACCTGGAAACACCATATATTTT. Translating it yields CASSLGRSRGVPGNTIYF. This chain uses TRBV11-2 with TRBJ1-3, with TRBD1 as a possible D gene (6 bases). V lost 1 base, J lost 2 bases, and 18 bases lay in between. Germline V CDR1 and CDR2: SGHAT, FQNNGV. This CDR3 is 18 amino acids long.

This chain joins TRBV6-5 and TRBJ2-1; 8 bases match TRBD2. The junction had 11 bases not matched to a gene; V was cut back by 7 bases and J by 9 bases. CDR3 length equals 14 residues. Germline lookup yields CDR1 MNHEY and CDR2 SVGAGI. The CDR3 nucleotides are TGTGCCAGCAAGCGGGAGTCAATCGGGGGTGAGCAGTTCTTC. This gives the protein CASKRESIGGEQFF.

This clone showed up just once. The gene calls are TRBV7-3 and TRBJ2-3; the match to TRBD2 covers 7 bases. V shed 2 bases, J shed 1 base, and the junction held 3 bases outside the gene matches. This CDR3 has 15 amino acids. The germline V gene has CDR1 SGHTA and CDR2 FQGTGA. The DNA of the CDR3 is TGTGCCAGCAGCTTACTGGCGGGAGGCACAGATACGCAGTATTTT. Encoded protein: CASSLLAGGTDTQYF.

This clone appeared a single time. CDR3 protein: CASSGQGMNTEAFF. CDR3 DNA sequence: TGTGCCAGCAGTGGACAGGGGATGAACACTGAAGCTTTCTTT. The chain couples TRBV2 to TRBJ1-1; 8 bases line up with TRBD1. V lost 4 bases, J lost 0 bases, and 1 base stayed unmatched. CDR1 is SNHLY, CDR2 FYNNEI, per germline. The CDR3 has 14 residues.

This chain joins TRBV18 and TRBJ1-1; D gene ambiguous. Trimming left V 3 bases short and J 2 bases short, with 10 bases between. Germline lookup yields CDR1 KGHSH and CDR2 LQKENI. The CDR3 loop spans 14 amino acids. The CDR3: CASSPNAINTEAFF. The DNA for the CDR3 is TGTGCCAGCTCACCGAACGCCATTAACACTGAAGCTTTCTTT. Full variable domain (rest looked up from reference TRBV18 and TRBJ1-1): NAGVMQNPRHLVRRRGQEARLRCSPMKGHSHVYWYRQLPEEGLKFMVYLQKENIIDESGMPKERFSAEFPKEGPSILRIQQVVRGDSAAYFCASSPNAINTEAFFGQGTRLTVV.

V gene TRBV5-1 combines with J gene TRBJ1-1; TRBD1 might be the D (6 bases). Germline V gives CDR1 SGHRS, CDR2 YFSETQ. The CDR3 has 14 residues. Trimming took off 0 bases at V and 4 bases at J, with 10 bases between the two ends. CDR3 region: CASSLDRVSTEAFF. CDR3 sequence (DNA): TGCGCCAGCAGCTTGGACAGGGTAAGCACTGAAGCTTTCTTT.

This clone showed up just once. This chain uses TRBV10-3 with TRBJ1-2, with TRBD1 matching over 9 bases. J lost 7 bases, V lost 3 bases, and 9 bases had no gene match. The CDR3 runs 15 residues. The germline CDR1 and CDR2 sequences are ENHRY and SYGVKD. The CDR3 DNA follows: TGTGCCATCAGTGACAAACCGGGACAGGGAGTTGGCTACACCTTC. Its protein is CAISDKPGQGVGYTF.

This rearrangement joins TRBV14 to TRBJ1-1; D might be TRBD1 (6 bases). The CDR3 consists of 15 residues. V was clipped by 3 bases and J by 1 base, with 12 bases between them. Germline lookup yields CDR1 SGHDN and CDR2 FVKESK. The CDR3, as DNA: TGTGCCAGCAGCCAGCGTTCGGGACAGAACACTGAAGCTTTCTTT. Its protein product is CASSQRSGQNTEAFF.

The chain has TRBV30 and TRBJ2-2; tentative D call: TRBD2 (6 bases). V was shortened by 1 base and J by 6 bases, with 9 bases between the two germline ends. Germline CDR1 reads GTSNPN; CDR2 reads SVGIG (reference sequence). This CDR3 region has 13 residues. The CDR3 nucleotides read TGTGCCTGGAGTGGGGTAGCGGCCGGGGAGCTGTTTTTT. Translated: CAWSGVAAGELFF. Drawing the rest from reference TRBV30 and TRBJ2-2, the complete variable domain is SQTIHQWPATLVQPVGSPLSLECTVEGTSNPNLYWYRQAAGRGLQLLFYSVGIGQISSEVPQNLSASRPQDRQFILSSKKLLLSDSGFYLCAWSGVAAGELFFGEGSRLTVL.

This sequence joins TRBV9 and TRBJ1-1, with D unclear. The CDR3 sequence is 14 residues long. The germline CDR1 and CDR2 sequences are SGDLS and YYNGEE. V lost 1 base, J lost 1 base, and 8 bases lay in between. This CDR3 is CASSVTAKNTEAFF. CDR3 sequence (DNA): TGTGCCAGCAGCGTAACAGCTAAGAACACTGAAGCTTTCTTT.

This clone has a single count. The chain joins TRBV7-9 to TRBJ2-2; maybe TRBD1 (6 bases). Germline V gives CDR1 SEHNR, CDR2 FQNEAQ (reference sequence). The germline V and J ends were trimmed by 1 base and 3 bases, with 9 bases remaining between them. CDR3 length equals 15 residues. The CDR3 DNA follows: TGTGCCAGCAGCTTAGGCGCAGGGGACACCGGGGAGCTGTTTTTT. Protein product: CASSLGAGDTGELFF. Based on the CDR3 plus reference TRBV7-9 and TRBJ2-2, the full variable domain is DTGVSQNPRHKITKRGQNVTFRCDPISEHNRLYWYRQTLGQGPEFLTYFQNEAQLEKSRLLSDRFSAERPKGSFSTLEIQRTEQGDSAMYLCASSLGAGDTGELFFGEGSRLTVL.

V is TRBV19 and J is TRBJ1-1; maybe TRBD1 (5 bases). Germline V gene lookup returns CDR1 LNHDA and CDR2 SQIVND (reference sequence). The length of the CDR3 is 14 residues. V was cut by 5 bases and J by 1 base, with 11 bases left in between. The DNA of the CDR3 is TGTGCCAGTAGTGCCAACAGGAGGAACACTGAAGCTTTCTTT. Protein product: CASSANRRNTEAFF.

Here the CDR3 reads CATSRSRTGVTGELFF. Written as DNA, the CDR3 is TGTGCCACCAGCAGATCCCGGACAGGGGTTACCGGGGAGCTGTTTTTT. The rearrangement uses TRBV15 and TRBJ2-2, with 9 nucleotides matching TRBD1. CDR3 size: 16 residues. CDR1 and CDR2 (germline): LNHNV, YYDKDF (reference sequence). V was clipped by 2 bases and J by 5 bases; unmatched bases: 6.

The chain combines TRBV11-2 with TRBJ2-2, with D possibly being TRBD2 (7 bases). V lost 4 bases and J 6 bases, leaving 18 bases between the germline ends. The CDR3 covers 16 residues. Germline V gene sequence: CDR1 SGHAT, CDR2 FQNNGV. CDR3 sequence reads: CASSSETGRGPGELFF. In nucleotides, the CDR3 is TGTGCCAGCAGCTCAGAAACAGGGAGGGGTCCCGGGGAGCTGTTTTTT.

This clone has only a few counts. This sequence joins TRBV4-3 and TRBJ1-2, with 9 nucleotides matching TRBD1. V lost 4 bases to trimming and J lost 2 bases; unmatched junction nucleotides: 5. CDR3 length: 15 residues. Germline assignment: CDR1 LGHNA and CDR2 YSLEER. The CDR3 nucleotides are TGCGCCAGCAGCCGCAGGACAGGGGACAACTATGGCTACACCTTC. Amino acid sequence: CASSRRTGDNYGYTF.

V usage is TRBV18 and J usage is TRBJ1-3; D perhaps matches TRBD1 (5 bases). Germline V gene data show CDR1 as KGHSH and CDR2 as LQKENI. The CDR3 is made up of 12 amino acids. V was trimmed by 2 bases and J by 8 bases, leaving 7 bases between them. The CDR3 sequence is CASSPVGDTIYF. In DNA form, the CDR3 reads TGTGCCAGCTCACCAGTAGGGGACACCATATATTTT.

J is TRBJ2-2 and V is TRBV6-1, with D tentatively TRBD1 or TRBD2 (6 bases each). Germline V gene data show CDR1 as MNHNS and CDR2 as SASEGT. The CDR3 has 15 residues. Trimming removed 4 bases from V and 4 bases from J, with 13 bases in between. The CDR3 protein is CASSGASGATGELFF. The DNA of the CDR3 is TGTGCCAGCAGTGGGGCCTCGGGGGCCACCGGGGAGCTGTTTTTT.

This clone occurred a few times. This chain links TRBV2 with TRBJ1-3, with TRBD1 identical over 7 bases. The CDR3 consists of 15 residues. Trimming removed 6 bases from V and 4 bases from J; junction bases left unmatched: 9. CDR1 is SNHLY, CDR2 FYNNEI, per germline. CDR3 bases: TGTGCCAGCAGGGGACAGACACGCTCCGGAAACACCATATATTTT. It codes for CASRGQTRSGNTIYF. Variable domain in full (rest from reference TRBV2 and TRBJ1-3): EPEVTQTPSHQVTQMGQEVILRCVPISNHLYFYWYRQILGQKVEFLVSFYNNEISEKSEIFDDQFSVERPDGSNFTLKIRSTKLEDSAMYFCASRGQTRSGNTIYFGEGSWLTVV.

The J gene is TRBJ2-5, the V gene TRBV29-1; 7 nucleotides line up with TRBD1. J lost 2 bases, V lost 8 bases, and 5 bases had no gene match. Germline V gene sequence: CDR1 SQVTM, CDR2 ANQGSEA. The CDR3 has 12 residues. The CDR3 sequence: CSIRQGQETQYF. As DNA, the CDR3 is TGCAGCATCCGACAGGGACAAGAGACCCAGTACTTC.